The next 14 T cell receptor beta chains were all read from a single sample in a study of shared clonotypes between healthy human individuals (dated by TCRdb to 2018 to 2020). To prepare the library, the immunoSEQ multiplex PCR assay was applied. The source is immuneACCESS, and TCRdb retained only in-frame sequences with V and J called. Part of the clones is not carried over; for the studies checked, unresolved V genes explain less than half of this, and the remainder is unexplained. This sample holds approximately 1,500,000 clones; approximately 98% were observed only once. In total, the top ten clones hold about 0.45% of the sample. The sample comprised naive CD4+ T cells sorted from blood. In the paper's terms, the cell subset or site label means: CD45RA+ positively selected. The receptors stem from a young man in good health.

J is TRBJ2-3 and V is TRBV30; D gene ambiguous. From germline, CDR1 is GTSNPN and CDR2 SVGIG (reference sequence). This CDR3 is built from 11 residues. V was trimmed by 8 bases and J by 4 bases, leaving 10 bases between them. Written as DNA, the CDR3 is TGTGCCGCCGAGCTAGCAGATACGCAGTATTTT. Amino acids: CAAELADTQYF.

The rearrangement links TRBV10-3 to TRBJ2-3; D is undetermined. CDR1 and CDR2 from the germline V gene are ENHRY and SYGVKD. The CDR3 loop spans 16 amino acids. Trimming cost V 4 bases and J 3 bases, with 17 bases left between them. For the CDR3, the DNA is TGTGCCATCAGTGCACTAAGTTCGAGGTTAACAGATACGCAGTATTTT. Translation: CAISALSSRLTDTQYF.

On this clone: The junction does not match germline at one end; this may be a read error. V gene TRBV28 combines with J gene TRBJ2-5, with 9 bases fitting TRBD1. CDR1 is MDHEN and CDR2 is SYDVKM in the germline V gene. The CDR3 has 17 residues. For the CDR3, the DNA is TGTGCCATCAGTGGGGGGCACCGGGACAGGGTTTGGGAGACCCAGTACTTC. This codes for CAISGGHRDRVWETQYF.

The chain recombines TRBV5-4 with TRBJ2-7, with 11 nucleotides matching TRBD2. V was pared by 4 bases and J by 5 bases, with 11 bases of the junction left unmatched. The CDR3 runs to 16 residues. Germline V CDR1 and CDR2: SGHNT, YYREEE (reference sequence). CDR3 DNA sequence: TGTGCCAGCAGCAGAATAGCGGGAGGGCCTGAGAACGAGCAGTACTTC. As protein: CASSRIAGGPENEQYF.

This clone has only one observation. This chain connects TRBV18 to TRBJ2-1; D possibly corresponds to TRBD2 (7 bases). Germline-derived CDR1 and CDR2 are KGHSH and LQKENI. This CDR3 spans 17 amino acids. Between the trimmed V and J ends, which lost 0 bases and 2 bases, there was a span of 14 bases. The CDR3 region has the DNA TGTGCCAGCTCACCACCGTATGTGCGGGGGCCCTACAATGAGCAGTTCTTC. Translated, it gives CASSPPYVRGPYNEQFF.

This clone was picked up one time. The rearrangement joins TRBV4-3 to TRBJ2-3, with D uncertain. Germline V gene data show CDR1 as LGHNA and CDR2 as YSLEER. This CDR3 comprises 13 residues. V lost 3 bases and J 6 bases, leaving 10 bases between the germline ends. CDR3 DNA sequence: TGCGCCAGCAGCCATGCTAAGGATGATACGCAGTATTTT. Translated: CASSHAKDDTQYF.

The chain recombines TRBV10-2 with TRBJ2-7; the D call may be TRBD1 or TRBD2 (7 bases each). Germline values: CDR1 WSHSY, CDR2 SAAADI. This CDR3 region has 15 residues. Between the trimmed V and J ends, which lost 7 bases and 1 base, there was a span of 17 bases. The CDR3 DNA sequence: TGCGCCAGCAAAACTTCAGGGGGGGGATCCTACGAGCAGTACTTC. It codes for CASKTSGGGSYEQYF.

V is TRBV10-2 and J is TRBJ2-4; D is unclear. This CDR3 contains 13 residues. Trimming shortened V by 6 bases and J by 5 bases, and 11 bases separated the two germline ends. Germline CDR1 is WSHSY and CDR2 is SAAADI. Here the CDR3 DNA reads TGCGCCAGCAGGCTGGAACTCCAAAACATTCAGTACTTC. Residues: CASRLELQNIQYF.

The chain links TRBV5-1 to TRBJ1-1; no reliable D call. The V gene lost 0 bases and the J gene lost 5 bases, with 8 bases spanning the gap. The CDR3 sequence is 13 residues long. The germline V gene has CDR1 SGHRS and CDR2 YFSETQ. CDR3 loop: CASSLERETEAFF. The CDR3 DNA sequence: TGCGCCAGCAGCTTGGAAAGGGAAACTGAAGCTTTCTTT.

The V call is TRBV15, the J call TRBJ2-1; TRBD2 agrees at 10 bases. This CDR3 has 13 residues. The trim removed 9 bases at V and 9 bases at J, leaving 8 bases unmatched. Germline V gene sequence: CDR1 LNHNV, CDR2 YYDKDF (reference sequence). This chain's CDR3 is CATAASGSTEQFF. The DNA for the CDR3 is TGTGCCACTGCGGCTAGCGGGAGCACTGAGCAGTTCTTC.

Here the CDR3 DNA reads TGTGCCAGCAGCGCCCTGACGCGGGACCCGGCAACCTACGAGCAGTACTTC. This codes for CASSALTRDPATYEQYF. The J gene is TRBJ2-7, the V gene TRBV5-6, with D perhaps TRBD2 (6 bases). Germline V gene data show CDR1 as SGHDT and CDR2 as YYEEEE. The CDR3 runs to 17 residues. Trimming shortened V by 4 bases and J by 2 bases, and 22 bases separated the two germline ends.

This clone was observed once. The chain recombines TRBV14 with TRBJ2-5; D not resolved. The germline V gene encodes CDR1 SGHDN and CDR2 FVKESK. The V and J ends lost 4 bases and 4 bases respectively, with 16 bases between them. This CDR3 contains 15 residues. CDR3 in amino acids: CASSLIGVFGETQYF. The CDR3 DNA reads TGTGCCAGCAGCCTAATAGGCGTTTTCGGAGAGACCCAGTACTTC.

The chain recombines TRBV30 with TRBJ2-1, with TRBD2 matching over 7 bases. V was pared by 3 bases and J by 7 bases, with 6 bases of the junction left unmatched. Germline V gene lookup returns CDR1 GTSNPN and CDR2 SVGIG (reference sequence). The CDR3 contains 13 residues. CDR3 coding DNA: TGTGCCTGGAGGATTGCTAGCGGAAATGAGCAGTTCTTC. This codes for CAWRIASGNEQFF.

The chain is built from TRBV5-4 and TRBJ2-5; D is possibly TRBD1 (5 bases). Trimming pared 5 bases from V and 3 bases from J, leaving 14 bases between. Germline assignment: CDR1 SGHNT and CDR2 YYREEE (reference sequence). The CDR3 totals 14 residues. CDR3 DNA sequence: TGTGCCAGCAGTAGGCAGGGCGAAAAAGAGACCCAGTACTTC. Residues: CASSRQGEKETQYF.